This TCR beta chain derives from a study of T cell repertoires in cytomegalovirus infection. Study details: Matching HLA type and CMV infection were both indicated by public TCR beta signatures.

Germline V gives CDR1 SGHVS, CDR2 FQNEAQ. CDR3 length: 18 residues. Between the trimmed V and J ends, which lost 1 base and 2 bases, there was a span of 15 bases. TCRdb reprocessed the reads with MiXCR, giving one entry per CDR3 protein. The repertoire holds 150,000 or so distinct CDR3 sequences, with 20% to 30% as singletons. This clonotype originated in a human donor in good health (CMV status not recorded). Some clones in this sample may be carry-over from other donors' samples. Sequencing used PBMCs. The chain couples TRBV7-8 to TRBJ2-6; D is undetermined. The CDR3 region is CASSLGFKASPGANVLTF. The CDR3 DNA follows: TGTGCCAGCAGCTTAGGATTCAAGGCCTCTCCTGGGGCCAACGTCCTGACTTTC.